Following are 19 T cell receptor beta chains from one sample sequenced in a study of T cell responses to AZD1222 COVID-19 vaccine. This table comes from immunoSEQ multiplex PCR, and its TCRdb copy is limited to in-frame clones, with some not included. The sample includes more than 85,000 clones, around 80% seen only once; the top ten take 4.6%. This specimen consisted of peripheral blood, obtained on day 0 of AZD1222 vaccination. These receptors were taken from an adult in good health.

The DNA of the CDR3 is TGTGCCAGTAGTATCACGGCTAGCGGATCAATAGAGCAGTACTTC. It yields the protein CASSITASGSIEQYF. The rearrangement links TRBV19 to TRBJ2-7; 7 bases are a match to TRBD2. This CDR3 contains 15 residues. Trimming cost V 3 bases and J 7 bases; bases outside gene matches: 12. The germline V gene has CDR1 LNHDA and CDR2 SQIVND (reference sequence).

The chain employs TRBV2 and TRBJ1-1; D is possibly TRBD1 (5 bases). Germline V gene sequence: CDR1 SNHLY, CDR2 FYNNEI. CDR3 length: 15 amino acids. V was cut by 6 bases and J by 1 base, with 15 bases left in between. The CDR3 nucleotides read TGTGCCAGCAGAGTTATCAGGGCCGGGAACACTGAAGCTTTCTTT. As protein: CASRVIRAGNTEAFF.

This clone was counted only a few times. This chain joins TRBV6-2 or TRBV6-3 and TRBJ2-7; D possibly matches TRBD1 or TRBD2 (5 bases each). Looked up from germline, CDR1 is MNHEY and CDR2 is SVGEGT. This CDR3 comprises 12 residues. Trimming shortened V by 5 bases and J by 11 bases, and 16 bases separated the two germline ends. CDR3: CASSDTRQLEYF. The CDR3 bases are TGTGCCAGCAGTGACACTAGACAGTTGGAGTACTTC.

The chain has TRBV7-2 and TRBJ2-2; weak D call: TRBD1 (6 bases). The ends were cut back, 5 bases at V and 2 bases at J, with 18 bases in the middle. Looked up from germline, CDR1 is SGHTA and CDR2 is FQGNSA. CDR3 length: 17 residues. CDR3 amino acids: CASSPGGPGENTGELFF. The CDR3 region has the DNA TGTGCCAGCAGCCCTGGGGGTCCAGGGGAAAACACCGGGGAGCTGTTTTTT.

In the case of this clone: Other DNA sequences of this sample code for an identical CDR3. The chain employs TRBV7-8 and TRBJ2-2; maybe TRBD2 (7 bases). Germline V CDR1 and CDR2: SGHVS, FQNEAQ. The CDR3 is 15 amino acids. The V end was cut by 5 bases, the J end by 2 bases, with 12 bases between. The CDR3 spells CASSPGGQNTGELFF. The CDR3, as DNA: TGTGCCAGCAGCCCGGGGGGCCAAAACACCGGGGAGCTGTTTTTT.

The CDR3 DNA sequence: TGTGCCAGCAGTTTACAGGGGAGACAAAAACTGTTTTTT. Encoded protein: CASSLQGRQKLFF. V is TRBV28 and J is TRBJ1-4; D is perhaps TRBD1 (6 bases). The V end was cut by 2 bases, the J end by 9 bases, with 10 bases between. The CDR3 sequence is 13 residues long. CDR1 MDHEN and CDR2 SYDVKM come from the germline V gene.

The chain has TRBV3-1 (or the pseudogene TRBV3-2) and TRBJ2-3; 12 bases agree with TRBD2. The germline CDR1 and CDR2 sequences are LGHDT and YNNKEL (reference sequence). The CDR3 loop spans 15 amino acids. V dropped 5 bases and J dropped 8; count of bases not matched to a gene: 8. The CDR3 sequence: CASSATSGGHGTQYF. For the CDR3, the DNA is TGTGCCAGCAGCGCCACTAGCGGGGGGCATGGTACGCAGTATTTT.

J is TRBJ1-4 and V is TRBV28; TRBD1 is a possible D gene (6 bases). With 10 bases removed from V and 7 bases from J, the gap between germline ends came to 16 bases. The V gene's germline CDR1 is MDHEN and CDR2 SYDVKM. The CDR3 covers 13 residues. This CDR3 reads CATQGQLREKLFF. CDR3 bases: TGTGCCACCCAAGGACAGCTCCGTGAAAAACTGTTTTTT.

The chain carries TRBV7-8 and TRBJ2-3, with TRBD1 matching over 7 bases. Unmatched junction bases numbered 7, after V lost 1 base and J lost 6 bases. The CDR3 runs to 15 residues. Germline CDR1 is SGHVS and CDR2 is FQNEAQ. CDR3 protein: CASSLERGGRDTQYF. The CDR3 nucleotides read TGTGCCAGCAGCTTAGAACGAGGGGGCAGGGATACGCAGTATTTT.

In this sample, this clone turned up once. The rearrangement links TRBV28 to TRBJ1-5; 8 bases fit TRBD1. Germline V gene sequence: CDR1 MDHEN, CDR2 SYDVKM. V lost 5 bases and J lost 4; bases outside the gene matches: 16. This CDR3 comprises 18 residues. CDR3 DNA: TGTGCCAGCAGTCCGCAGGAACACCGGACAGGGAAAAATCAGCCCCAGCATTTT. As protein: CASSPQEHRTGKNQPQHF.

The V and J genes are TRBV24-1 and TRBJ2-1; 7 bases fit TRBD1. The V gene's germline CDR1 is KGHDR and CDR2 SFDVKD. Losses at the gene ends were 8 bases for V and 7 bases for J; bases not matched to a gene: 4. The CDR3 spans 12 residues. CDR3 in amino acids: CATMGQSNEQFF. The CDR3, as DNA: TGTGCCACCATGGGACAGTCTAATGAGCAGTTCTTC.

The V call is TRBV4-3, the J call TRBJ1-2, with 8 bases fitting TRBD1. CDR1 and CDR2 from the germline V gene are LGHNA and YSLEER. The ends lost 4 bases at V and 5 bases at J; junction bases unmatched: 6. CDR3 length: 14 amino acids. The CDR3 reads CASSPNTGGYGYTF. DNA of the CDR3: TGCGCCAGCAGCCCTAACACAGGGGGGTATGGCTACACCTTC.

V and J are TRBV6-6 and TRBJ2-7; D gene ambiguous. The CDR3 runs 14 residues. Germline loops: CDR1 MNHNY, CDR2 SVGAGI (reference sequence). Trimming shortened V by 6 bases and J by 2 bases, and 14 bases separated the two germline ends. This chain's CDR3 is CASRERTEPYEQYF. CDR3 in DNA: TGTGCCAGCAGAGAAAGGACGGAGCCCTACGAGCAGTACTTC.

This clone has just a few counts. The rearrangement uses TRBV7-2 and TRBJ2-7; TRBD2 aligns across 9 bases. Per germline, CDR1 SGHTA and CDR2 FQGNSA. This CDR3 has 16 amino acids. V lost 0 bases and J lost 5; bases outside the gene matches: 8. In DNA, the CDR3 is TGTGCCAGCAGCTTAGCACTAGCGGGTCAGGGGCACGAGCAGTACTTC. Amino acids: CASSLALAGQGHEQYF.

The V gene is TRBV18, the J gene TRBJ2-4; 12 nucleotides agree with TRBD1. J was trimmed by 4 bases and V by 4 bases; bases with no gene match: 5. The CDR3 extends over 16 amino acids. Germline V gives CDR1 KGHSH, CDR2 LQKENI. The CDR3 nucleotides read TGTGCCAGCTCACAGGGACAGGGGGCGGTTAAAAACATTCAGTACTTC. Its protein product is CASSQGQGAVKNIQYF.

This clone was found once. The gene calls are TRBV27 and TRBJ1-1, with 8 bases fitting TRBD1. CDR1 is MNHEY, CDR2 SMNVEV, per germline (reference sequence). With V trimmed by 5 bases and J by 0 bases, 5 bases remained unmatched. CDR3 length: 15 amino acids. The CDR3 sequence is CASSAGQGMNTEAFF. CDR3 nucleotide sequence: TGTGCCAGCAGTGCTGGACAGGGCATGAACACTGAAGCTTTCTTT.

This clone showed up just once. The chain uses TRBV27 and TRBJ1-1, with D unclear. Trimming left V 6 bases short and J 4 bases short, with 12 bases between. Germline V gives CDR1 MNHEY, CDR2 SMNVEV (reference sequence). This CDR3 has 13 residues. CDR3 nucleotide sequence: TGTGCCAGCAGCTGGGAGTGGCGCACTGAAGCTTTCTTT. Protein sequence: CASSWEWRTEAFF.

The chain uses TRBV11-2 and TRBJ2-7; TRBD1 might be the D (6 bases). Germline V lookup: CDR1 SGHAT, CDR2 FQNNGV. This CDR3 has 16 residues. V shed 3 bases and J shed 2 bases, with 17 bases lying between them. In DNA, the CDR3 is TGTGCCAGCAGCTTCCGACAGGAAAGCTTACCCTACGAGCAGTACTTC. It specifies CASSFRQESLPYEQYF.

V usage is TRBV5-4 and J usage is TRBJ1-1, with 7 bases lining up with TRBD1. Germline trimming cut 2 bases from V and 4 bases from J; bases unmatched to any gene: 8. The CDR3 covers 15 residues. Germline CDR1 SGHNT, CDR2 YYREEE (reference sequence). The CDR3 region has the DNA TGTGCCAGCAGCTTTTTCGACAGGGACGGCACTGAAGCTTTCTTT. Translated: CASSFFDRDGTEAFF.